The 14 T cell receptor beta chains below were found in one sample sequenced in a study of PD-1 blockade in classical Hodgkin lymphoma. Profiled with immunoSEQ multiplex PCR; TCRdb holds only in-frame clones, not every one. This table holds 20,000 to 30,000 clones, about 76% found once. With no exception, relapse followed autologous stem cell transplantation in all patients, and brentuximab vedotin exposure varied. Sequenced material: peripheral blood mononuclear cells (PBMCs), taken before the second cycle of nivolumab. These receptors came from a human donor with classical Hodgkin lymphoma.

The chain is built from TRBV6-5 and TRBJ2-1, with D hard to call. Germline V lookup: CDR1 MNHEY, CDR2 SVGAGI. The CDR3 consists of 15 residues. V lost 6 bases to trimming and J lost 5 bases, with 17 bases between them. CDR3 region: CASSHEKTSNNEQFF. The CDR3 bases are TGTGCCAGCAGCCATGAGAAAACCTCAAACAATGAGCAGTTCTTC.

The chain joins TRBV19 to TRBJ1-1; D is uncertain. Germline-derived CDR1 and CDR2 are LNHDA and SQIVND (reference sequence). This CDR3 is 11 amino acids long. V was cut by 6 bases and J by 1 base, with 3 bases left in between. The CDR3 loop reads CASSRNTEAFF. The CDR3 DNA reads TGTGCCAGTAGCCGGAACACTGAAGCTTTCTTT.

This clone showed up just a few times. The chain employs TRBV2 and TRBJ2-7; D possibly corresponds to TRBD2 (5 bases). The V end lost 8 bases, the J end lost 2 bases, and 13 bases lay between the germline ends. This CDR3 has 13 amino acids. Germline V CDR1 and CDR2: SNHLY, FYNNEI. In nucleotides, the CDR3 is TGTGCCAGCGGATGGTTAGCGCCCTACGAGCAGTACTTC. Translation gives CASGWLAPYEQYF.

The genes are TRBV7-3 and TRBJ2-1; TRBD2 agrees at 11 bases. Trimming cost V 5 bases and J 8 bases; bases outside gene matches: 8. Germline CDR1 reads SGHTA; CDR2 reads FQGTGA. This CDR3 region has 15 residues. CDR3 protein: CASSKGLAAVYEQFF. Written as DNA, the CDR3 is TGTGCCAGCAGCAAGGGACTAGCGGCGGTTTATGAGCAGTTCTTC.

The V gene is TRBV30, the J gene TRBJ1-3; D might be TRBD1 (6 bases). The CDR3 sequence is 15 residues long. Germline V gives CDR1 GTSNPN, CDR2 SVGIG (reference sequence). Trimming shortened V by 2 bases and J by 1 base, and 12 bases separated the two germline ends. The CDR3 region is CAWSLDSASGNTIYF. DNA for the CDR3: TGTGCCTGGAGTCTGGACAGCGCTTCTGGAAACACCATATATTTT.

This chain joins TRBV11-3 and TRBJ1-2; D might be TRBD1 (5 bases). The V gene lost 5 bases and the J gene lost 4 bases, with 20 bases spanning the gap. The germline V gene has CDR1 SGHNT and CDR2 YENEEA. This CDR3 is 16 amino acids long. The CDR3 protein is CASSRMGEGAGYGYTF. The CDR3 coding sequence is TGTGCCAGCAGCCGAATGGGGGAAGGGGCTGGCTATGGCTACACCTTC.

This chain joins TRBV18 and TRBJ1-1, with 12 positions matching TRBD1. The J segment lost 6 bases and the V segment lost 1 base, leaving 9 bases of the junction unmatched. The V gene's germline CDR1 is KGHSH and CDR2 LQKENI. CDR3 size: 17 residues. The CDR3, as DNA: TGTGCCAGCTCACCACACGACGGGACAGGGGGCTGGGCTGAAGCTTTCTTT. Amino acid sequence: CASSPHDGTGGWAEAFF.

The gene calls are TRBV7-8 and TRBJ1-2, with 8 positions matching TRBD1. V shed 5 bases and J 8 bases; nucleotides not matched to a gene: 7. CDR3 size: 13 residues. Germline V gene data show CDR1 as SGHVS and CDR2 as FQNEAQ. The CDR3 here is CASSRGQGRGYTF. The CDR3 DNA reads TGTGCCAGCAGCCGTGGACAGGGTCGAGGCTACACCTTC. Combining the CDR3 with reference TRBV7-8 and TRBJ1-2 gives the whole variable domain GAGVSQSPRYKVAKRGQDVALRCDPISGHVSLFWYQQALGQGPEFLTYFQNEAQLDKSGLPSDRFFAERPEGSVSTLKIQRTQQEDSAVYLCASSRGQGRGYTFGSGTRLTVV.

The chain carries TRBV19 and TRBJ2-1; 7 nucleotides align to TRBD1. The CDR3 is 16 amino acids. V lost 5 bases, J lost 2 bases, and 9 bases stayed unmatched. Germline V gives CDR1 LNHDA, CDR2 SQIVND (reference sequence). Written as DNA, the CDR3 is TGTGCCAGTAGTGCACAACAGGGGCATGCCTACAATGAGCAGTTCTTC. Its translation is CASSAQQGHAYNEQFF.

The chain carries TRBV9 and TRBJ2-1, with a possible D match to TRBD2 (7 bases). CDR3 length: 17 residues. Germline assignment: CDR1 SGDLS and CDR2 YYNGEE. Trimming pared 2 bases from V and 4 bases from J, leaving 19 bases between. In DNA, the CDR3 is TGTGCCAGCAGCGTTGTCGGCGGGGGCACTAGTTACAATGAGCAGTTCTTC. Translating gives CASSVVGGGTSYNEQFF.

This clone was counted a few times. This chain joins TRBV30 and TRBJ1-1; D remains ambiguous. The length of the CDR3 is 13 residues. V was trimmed by 4 bases and J by 0 bases, leaving 9 bases between them. CDR1 is GTSNPN, CDR2 SVGIG, per germline (reference sequence). The CDR3 DNA sequence: TGTGCCTGGACCGCCACAGTGAACACTGAAGCTTTCTTT. It encodes CAWTATVNTEAFF.

The rearrangement uses TRBV29-1 and TRBJ2-7; TRBD1 matches 7 bases. The CDR3 totals 13 residues. Per germline, CDR1 SQVTM and CDR2 ANQGSEA. With V trimmed by 6 bases and J by 4 bases, 9 bases remained unmatched. CDR3 DNA: TGCAGCGTAATCAACAGGGGCAATTACGAGCAGTACTTC. It translates to CSVINRGNYEQYF.

The chain uses TRBV6-1 and TRBJ1-5; no firm D call. The ends were cut back, 6 bases at V and 6 bases at J, with 12 bases in the middle. Germline assignment: CDR1 MNHNS and CDR2 SASEGT. The CDR3 has 13 amino acids. CDR3 in amino acids: CASRTTWGQPQHF. DNA of the CDR3: TGTGCCAGCAGGACGACATGGGGTCAGCCCCAGCATTTT.

The V gene is TRBV10-2, the J gene TRBJ2-7, with no clear D. Germline V gene sequence: CDR1 WSHSY, CDR2 SAAADI. V lost 7 bases to trimming and J lost 4 bases, with 11 bases between them. This CDR3 is built from 12 residues. The CDR3 spells CASTSGQYEQYF. DNA for the CDR3: TGCGCCAGCACCTCCGGCCAATACGAGCAGTACTTC.